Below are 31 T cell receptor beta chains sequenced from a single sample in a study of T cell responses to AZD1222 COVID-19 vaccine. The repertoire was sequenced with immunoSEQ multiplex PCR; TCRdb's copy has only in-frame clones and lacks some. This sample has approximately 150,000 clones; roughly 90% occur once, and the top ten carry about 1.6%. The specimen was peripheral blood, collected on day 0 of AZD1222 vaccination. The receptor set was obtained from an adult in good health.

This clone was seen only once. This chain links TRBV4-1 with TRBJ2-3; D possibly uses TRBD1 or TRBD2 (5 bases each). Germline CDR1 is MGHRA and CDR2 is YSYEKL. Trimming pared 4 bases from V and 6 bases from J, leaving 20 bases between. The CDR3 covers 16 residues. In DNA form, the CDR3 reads TGCGCCAGCAGCCCGACCCACCGGGACCCCCTGGATACGCAGTATTTT. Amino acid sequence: CASSPTHRDPLDTQYF.

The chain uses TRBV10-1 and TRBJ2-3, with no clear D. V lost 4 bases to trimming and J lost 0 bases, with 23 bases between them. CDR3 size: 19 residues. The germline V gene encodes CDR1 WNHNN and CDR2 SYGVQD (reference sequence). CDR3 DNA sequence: TGCGCCAGCAGTGGCTACCCAAGTGTTCCGGAACATAGCACAGATACGCAGTATTTT. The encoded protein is CASSGYPSVPEHSTDTQYF.

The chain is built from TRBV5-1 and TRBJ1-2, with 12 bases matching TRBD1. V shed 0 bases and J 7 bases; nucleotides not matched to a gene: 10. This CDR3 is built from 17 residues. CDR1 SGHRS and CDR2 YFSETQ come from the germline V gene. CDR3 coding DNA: TGCGCCAGCAGCTTGGTGATGGTGGGACAGGGGGCTGGTGGCTACACCTTC. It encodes CASSLVMVGQGAGGYTF.

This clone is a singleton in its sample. CDR3 residues: CSAFRPGEQFF. In nucleotides, the CDR3 is TGCAGTGCCTTTCGGCCAGGGGAGCAGTTCTTC. This chain connects TRBV20-1 to TRBJ2-1, with D possibly TRBD1 on 5 matching bases. The CDR3 runs to 11 residues. Trimming stripped 6 bases from V and 10 bases from J, with 13 bases between. Germline V gene lookup returns CDR1 DFQATT and CDR2 SNEGSKA (reference sequence).

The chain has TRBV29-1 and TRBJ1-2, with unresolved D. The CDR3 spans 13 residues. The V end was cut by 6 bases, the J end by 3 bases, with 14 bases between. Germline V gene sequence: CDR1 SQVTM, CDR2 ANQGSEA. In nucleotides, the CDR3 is TGCAGCGTCGCCCTGACGGGAGACTATGGCTACACCTTC. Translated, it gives CSVALTGDYGYTF.

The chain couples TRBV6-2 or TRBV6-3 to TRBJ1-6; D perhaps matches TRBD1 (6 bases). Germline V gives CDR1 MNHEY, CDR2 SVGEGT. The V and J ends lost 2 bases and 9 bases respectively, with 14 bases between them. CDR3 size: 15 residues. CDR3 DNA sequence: TGTGCCAGCAGTTACACTTCAGGGGCCACTTCACCCCTCCACTTT. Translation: CASSYTSGATSPLHF.

CDR3 in amino acids: CASSHLNTEAFF. The CDR3 DNA follows: TGTGCCAGCAGCCATCTTAACACTGAAGCTTTCTTT. J is TRBJ1-1 and V is TRBV4-2; D not certain. Trimming took 3 bases from V and 2 from J, leaving 4 bases between them. Germline CDR1 LGHNA, CDR2 YNFKEQ. This CDR3 region has 12 residues.

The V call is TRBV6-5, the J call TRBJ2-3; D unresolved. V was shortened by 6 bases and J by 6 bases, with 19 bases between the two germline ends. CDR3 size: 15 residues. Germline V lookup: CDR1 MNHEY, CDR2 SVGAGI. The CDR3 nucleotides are TGTGCCAGCAGCCCCTCAACCGGGCCAGAGGATACGCAGTATTTT. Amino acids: CASSPSTGPEDTQYF.

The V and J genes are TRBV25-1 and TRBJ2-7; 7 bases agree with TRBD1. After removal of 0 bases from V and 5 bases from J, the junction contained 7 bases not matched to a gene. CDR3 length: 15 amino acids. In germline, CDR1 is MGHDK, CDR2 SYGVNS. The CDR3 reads CASSEYAGGTDEQYF. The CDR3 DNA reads TGTGCCAGCAGTGAATACGCAGGGGGTACCGACGAGCAGTACTTC.

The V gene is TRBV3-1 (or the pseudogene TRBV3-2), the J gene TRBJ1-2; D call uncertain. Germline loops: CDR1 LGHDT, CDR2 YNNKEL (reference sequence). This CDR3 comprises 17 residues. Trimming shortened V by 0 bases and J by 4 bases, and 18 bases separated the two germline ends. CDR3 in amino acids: CASSQDLRFFSPYGYTF. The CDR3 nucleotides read TGTGCCAGCAGCCAAGATCTACGGTTCTTTTCACCCTATGGCTACACCTTC.

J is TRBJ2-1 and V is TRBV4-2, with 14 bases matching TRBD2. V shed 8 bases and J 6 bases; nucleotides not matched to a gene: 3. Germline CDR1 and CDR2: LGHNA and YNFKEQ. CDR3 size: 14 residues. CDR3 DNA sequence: TGTGCCAGCGCGACTAGCGGGGGGGCCAATGAGCAGTTCTTC. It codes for CASATSGGANEQFF.

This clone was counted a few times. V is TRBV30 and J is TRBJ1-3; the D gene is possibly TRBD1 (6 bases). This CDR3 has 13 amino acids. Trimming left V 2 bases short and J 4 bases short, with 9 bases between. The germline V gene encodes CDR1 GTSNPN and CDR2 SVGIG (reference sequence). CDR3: CAWSRGQGNTIYF. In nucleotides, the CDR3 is TGTGCCTGGAGTAGAGGACAGGGAAACACCATATATTTT. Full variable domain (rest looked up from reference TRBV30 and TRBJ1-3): SQTIHQWPATLVQPVGSPLSLECTVEGTSNPNLYWYRQAAGRGLQLLFYSVGIGQISSEVPQNLSASRPQDRQFILSSKKLLLSDSGFYLCAWSRGQGNTIYFGEGSWLTVV.

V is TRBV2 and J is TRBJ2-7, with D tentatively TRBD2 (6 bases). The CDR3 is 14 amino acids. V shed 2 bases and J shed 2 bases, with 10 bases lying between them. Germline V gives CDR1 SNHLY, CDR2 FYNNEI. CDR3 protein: CASSEPSVPYEQYF. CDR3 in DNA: TGTGCCAGCAGTGAACCTAGCGTTCCCTACGAGCAGTACTTC.

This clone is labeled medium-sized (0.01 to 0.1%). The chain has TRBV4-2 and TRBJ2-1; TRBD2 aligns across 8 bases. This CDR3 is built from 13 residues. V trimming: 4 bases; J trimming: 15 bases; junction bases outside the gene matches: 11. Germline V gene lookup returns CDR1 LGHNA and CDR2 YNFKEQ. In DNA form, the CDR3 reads TGTGCCAGCAGCCTTTTGGGACTAGAATCACCGTTCTTC. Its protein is CASSLLGLESPFF.

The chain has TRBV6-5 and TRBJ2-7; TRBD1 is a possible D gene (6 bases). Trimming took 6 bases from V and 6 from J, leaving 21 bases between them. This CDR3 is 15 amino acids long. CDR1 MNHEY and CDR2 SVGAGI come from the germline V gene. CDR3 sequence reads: CASSPRVRGPSEQYF. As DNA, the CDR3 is TGTGCCAGCAGCCCCCGAGTCAGGGGCCCTTCCGAGCAGTACTTC.

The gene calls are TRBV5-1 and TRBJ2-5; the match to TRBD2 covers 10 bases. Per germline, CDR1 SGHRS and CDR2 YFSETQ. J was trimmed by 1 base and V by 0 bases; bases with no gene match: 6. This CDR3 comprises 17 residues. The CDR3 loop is CASSLVRTSGIQETQYF. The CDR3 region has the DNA TGCGCCAGCAGCTTGGTTCGGACTAGCGGAATCCAAGAGACCCAGTACTTC.

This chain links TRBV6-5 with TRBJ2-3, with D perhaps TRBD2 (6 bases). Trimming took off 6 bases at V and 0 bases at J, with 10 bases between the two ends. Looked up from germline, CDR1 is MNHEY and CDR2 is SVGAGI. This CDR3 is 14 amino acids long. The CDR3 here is CASRRDFSTDTQYF. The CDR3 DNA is TGTGCCAGCAGACGGGACTTCAGCACAGATACGCAGTATTTT.

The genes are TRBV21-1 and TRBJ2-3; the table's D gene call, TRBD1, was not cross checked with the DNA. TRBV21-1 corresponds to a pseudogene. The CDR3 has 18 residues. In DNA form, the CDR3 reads TGTGCCAGCAGCAAAAGGTCTTCGACAGGGGGGTTCACAGATACGCAGTATTTT. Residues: CASSKRSSTGGFTDTQYF.

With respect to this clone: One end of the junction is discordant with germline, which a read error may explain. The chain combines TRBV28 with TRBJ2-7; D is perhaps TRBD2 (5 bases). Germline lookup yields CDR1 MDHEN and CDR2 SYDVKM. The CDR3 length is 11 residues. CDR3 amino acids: CASSRWGDWNF. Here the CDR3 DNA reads TGTGCCAGTAGCCGTTGGGGAGACTGGAACTTC.

The CDR3 spells CASSLDRATYGYTF. In DNA form, the CDR3 reads TGTGCCAGCAGCTTAGACAGGGCGACCTATGGCTACACCTTC. This chain connects TRBV7-6 to TRBJ1-2; D possibly corresponds to TRBD1 (6 bases). The CDR3 consists of 14 residues. The V end lost 1 base, the J end lost 4 bases, and 10 bases lay between the germline ends. The V gene's germline CDR1 is SGHVS and CDR2 FNYEAQ.

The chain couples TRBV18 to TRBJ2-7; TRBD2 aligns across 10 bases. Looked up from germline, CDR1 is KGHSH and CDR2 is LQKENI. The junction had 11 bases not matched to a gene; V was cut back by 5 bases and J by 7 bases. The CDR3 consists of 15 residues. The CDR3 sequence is CASSSPSGRAREQYF. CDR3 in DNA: TGTGCCAGCTCATCCCCAAGCGGGAGGGCTCGGGAGCAGTACTTC.

The CDR3 region is CAWGSRGTGSEKLFF. The CDR3 DNA is TGTGCCTGGGGGTCCAGAGGGACAGGGAGTGAAAAACTGTTTTTT. This chain joins TRBV30 and TRBJ1-4; 9 bases fit TRBD1. Trimming at V came to 5 bases and at J to 7 bases, leaving 11 bases not matched to a gene. Germline CDR1 reads GTSNPN; CDR2 reads SVGIG (reference sequence). This CDR3 region has 15 residues.

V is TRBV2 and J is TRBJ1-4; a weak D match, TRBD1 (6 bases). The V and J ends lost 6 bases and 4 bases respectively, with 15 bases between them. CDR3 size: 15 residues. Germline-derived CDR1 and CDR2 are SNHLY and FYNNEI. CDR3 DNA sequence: TGTGCCAGCAGGCCTAACAGGGCCAATAATGAAAAACTGTTTTTT. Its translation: CASRPNRANNEKLFF.

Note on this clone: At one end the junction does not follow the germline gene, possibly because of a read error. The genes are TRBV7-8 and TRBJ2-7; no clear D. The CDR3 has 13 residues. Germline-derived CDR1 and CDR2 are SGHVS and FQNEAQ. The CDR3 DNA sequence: TGTGCCATCAGCAACGGGCCGTACTACGAGCAGTACTTC. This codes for CAISNGPYYEQYF.

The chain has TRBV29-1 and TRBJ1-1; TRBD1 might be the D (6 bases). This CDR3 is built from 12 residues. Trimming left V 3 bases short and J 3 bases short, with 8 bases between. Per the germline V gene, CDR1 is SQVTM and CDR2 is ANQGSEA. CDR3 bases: TGCAGCGTTGATAGGGGGTACACTGAAGCTTTCTTT. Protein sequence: CSVDRGYTEAFF.

The CDR3 protein is CASSLLTASPERGYTF. The CDR3 nucleotides are TGTGCCAGCAGCTTACTCACCGCGAGCCCCGAGAGGGGCTACACCTTC. The rearrangement uses TRBV11-2 and TRBJ1-2, with D uncertain. V was shortened by 2 bases and J by 8 bases, with 21 bases between the two germline ends. The CDR3 consists of 16 residues. Germline CDR1 reads SGHAT; CDR2 reads FQNNGV.

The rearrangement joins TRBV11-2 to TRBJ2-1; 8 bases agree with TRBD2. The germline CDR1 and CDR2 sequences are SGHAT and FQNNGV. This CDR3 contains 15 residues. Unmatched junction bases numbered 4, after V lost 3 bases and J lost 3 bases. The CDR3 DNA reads TGTGCCAGCAGCTTGCATAGCGGGAACTACAATGAGCAGTTCTTC. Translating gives CASSLHSGNYNEQFF.

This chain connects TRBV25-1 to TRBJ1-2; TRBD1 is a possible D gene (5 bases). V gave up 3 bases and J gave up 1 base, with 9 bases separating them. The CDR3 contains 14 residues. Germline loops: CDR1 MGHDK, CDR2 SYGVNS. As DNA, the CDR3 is TGTGCCAGCAGTGATGAGGGGCATAACTATGGCTACACCTTC. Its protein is CASSDEGHNYGYTF.

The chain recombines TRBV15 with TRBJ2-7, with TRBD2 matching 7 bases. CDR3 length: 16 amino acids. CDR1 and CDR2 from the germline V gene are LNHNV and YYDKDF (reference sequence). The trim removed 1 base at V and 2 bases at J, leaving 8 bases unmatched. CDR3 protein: CATSRGSGRGAYEQYF. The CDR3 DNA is TGTGCCACCAGCAGAGGTTCTGGACGGGGGGCCTACGAGCAGTACTTC.

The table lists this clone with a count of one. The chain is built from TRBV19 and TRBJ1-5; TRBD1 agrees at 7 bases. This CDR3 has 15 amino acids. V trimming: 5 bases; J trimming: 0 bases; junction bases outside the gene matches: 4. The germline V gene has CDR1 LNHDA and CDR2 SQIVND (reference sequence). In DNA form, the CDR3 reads TGTGCCAGTAGTCCGGGGACAGCTAGCAATCAGCCCCAGCATTTT. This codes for CASSPGTASNQPQHF.

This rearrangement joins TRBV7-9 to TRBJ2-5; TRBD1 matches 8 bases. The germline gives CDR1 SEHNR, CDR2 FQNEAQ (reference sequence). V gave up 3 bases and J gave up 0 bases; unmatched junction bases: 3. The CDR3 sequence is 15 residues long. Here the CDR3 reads CASSFGTGNQETQYF. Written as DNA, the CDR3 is TGTGCCAGCAGCTTCGGGACAGGCAACCAAGAGACCCAGTACTTC. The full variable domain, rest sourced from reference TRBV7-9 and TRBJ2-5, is DTGVSQNPRHKITKRGQNVTFRCDPISEHNRLYWYRQTLGQGPEFLTYFQNEAQLEKSRLLSDRFSAERPKGSFSTLEIQRTEQGDSAMYLCASSFGTGNQETQYFGPGTRLLVL.